What follows are 23 T cell receptor beta chains derived from one specimen sequenced in a study of blood T cell repertoires in COVID-19. TCRdb keeps only in-frame clones here, not all; method: immunoSEQ multiplex PCR. The repertoire consists of about 360,000 clones, with 70% to 90% occurring once and the leading ten covering 7% to 7.5%. Sequencing was done on a sample of peripheral blood. These receptors were taken from a woman aged 60 to 75 with COVID-19, enrolled during active disease.

This clone was detected a few times. The chain uses TRBV2 and TRBJ1-6; the match to TRBD1 covers 9 bases. This CDR3 spans 16 amino acids. V shed 6 bases and J 7 bases; nucleotides not matched to a gene: 10. Germline CDR1 SNHLY, CDR2 FYNNEI. For the CDR3, the DNA is TGTGCCAGCAGCAGGGACAGGGTGGTTGCGAATTCACCCCTCCACTTT. Translation gives CASSRDRVVANSPLHF.

The rearrangement joins TRBV9 to TRBJ2-1; 9 bases match TRBD2. Germline CDR1 reads SGDLS; CDR2 reads YYNGEE. The CDR3 loop spans 18 amino acids. J lost 5 bases, V lost 4 bases, and 16 bases had no gene match. DNA of the CDR3: TGTGCCAGCAGCCCGCCCCTTCTTCGGCGGGGGGGGAACAATGAGCAGTTCTTC. It codes for CASSPPLLRRGGNNEQFF. Full variable domain (missing parts from reference TRBV9 and TRBJ2-1): DSGVTQTPKHLITATGQRVTLRCSPRSGDLSVYWYQQSLDQGLQFLIQYYNGEERAKGNILERFSAQQFPDLHSELNLSSLELGDSALYFCASSPPLLRRGGNNEQFFGPGTRLTVL.

The chain joins TRBV5-1 to TRBJ2-7; 9 nucleotides align to TRBD1. V gave up 3 bases and J gave up 4 bases; unmatched junction bases: 14. Germline V gene lookup returns CDR1 SGHRS and CDR2 YFSETQ. The CDR3 covers 17 residues. In DNA, the CDR3 is TGCGCCAGCAGCTCCGGGACTACAGGGGGCGCGGGTTACGAGCAGTACTTC. It encodes CASSSGTTGGAGYEQYF.

There are many counts of this clone. The chain employs TRBV6-5 and TRBJ1-5, with D perhaps matching TRBD1 (6 bases). Germline assignment: CDR1 MNHEY and CDR2 SVGAGI. V lost 4 bases and J 2 bases, leaving 15 bases between the germline ends. The CDR3 is made up of 16 amino acids. As DNA, the CDR3 is TGTGCCAGCAGTTTAACAGGGCCGCAGGGCAATCAGCCCCAGCATTTT. It is translated as CASSLTGPQGNQPQHF.

This clone was detected a few times. The CDR3 DNA sequence: TGCGCCAGCAGCCAAGTGGCCGATAGCAATCAGCCCCAGCATTTT. Protein: CASSQVADSNQPQHF. This rearrangement joins TRBV4-1 to TRBJ1-5, with no clear D. From germline, CDR1 is MGHRA and CDR2 YSYEKL. The CDR3 totals 15 residues. Trimming removed 1 base from V and 0 bases from J, with 7 bases in between.

This clone has only a few counts. The chain carries TRBV7-2 and TRBJ1-2; TRBD1 matches 8 bases. The CDR3 covers 14 residues. The germline V gene encodes CDR1 SGHTA and CDR2 FQGNSA. Trimming removed 8 bases from V and 4 bases from J; junction bases left unmatched: 9. CDR3 nucleotide sequence: TGTGCCAGCTCCCAGGGGGCTATGGGCTATGGCTACACCTTC. Its translation is CASSQGAMGYGYTF.

The genes are TRBV4-1 and TRBJ1-1, with D unresolved. Germline CDR1 reads MGHRA; CDR2 reads YSYEKL. Between the trimmed V and J ends, which lost 5 bases and 3 bases, there was a span of 7 bases. The CDR3 loop spans 12 amino acids. CDR3 sequence (DNA): TGCGCCAGCAGCAAGTCGGACACTGAAGCTTTCTTT. Translation: CASSKSDTEAFF.

The chain carries TRBV7-6 and TRBJ1-1; 10 bases line up with TRBD1. The V gene's germline CDR1 is SGHVS and CDR2 FNYEAQ. Trimming at V came to 1 base and at J to 4 bases, leaving 9 bases not matched to a gene. This CDR3 has 17 residues. The CDR3 DNA reads as TGTGCCAGCAGCTTAGGCCGGGACAGGGGCCGGGGCACTGAAGCTTTCTTT. It translates to CASSLGRDRGRGTEAFF.

This chain links TRBV7-9 with TRBJ2-3; perhaps TRBD2 as D (6 bases). CDR3 length equals 14 residues. CDR1 is SEHNR, CDR2 FQNEAQ, per germline (reference sequence). The germline V and J ends were trimmed by 4 bases and 4 bases, with 12 bases remaining between them. The CDR3 reads CASSSGLRPDTQYF. The CDR3 DNA is TGTGCCAGCAGCTCGGGACTCAGACCAGATACGCAGTATTTT.

The V and J genes are TRBV7-9 and TRBJ2-7; tentatively, D is TRBD2 (5 bases). The CDR3 is 12 residues long. Germline CDR1 is SEHNR and CDR2 is FQNEAQ (reference sequence). Trimming cost V 6 bases and J 6 bases, with 12 bases left between them. CDR3 sequence (DNA): TGTGCCAGCAGTCCAGGCGGGTTCGAGCAGTACTTC. Translated: CASSPGGFEQYF.

The chain couples TRBV7-2 to TRBJ1-2; D is uncertain. V lost 4 bases to trimming and J lost 4 bases, with 28 bases between them. CDR3 size: 19 residues. Looked up from germline, CDR1 is SGHTA and CDR2 is FQGNSA. Written as DNA, the CDR3 is TGTGCCAGCAGCTCAAACATCGAACGGGCGGGGAGACCACGCTATGGCTACACCTTC. This codes for CASSSNIERAGRPRYGYTF.

The rearrangement links TRBV7-9 to TRBJ2-7; 10 bases line up with TRBD2. CDR1 and CDR2 (germline): SEHNR, FQNEAQ (reference sequence). This CDR3 has 18 residues. Germline trimming cut 5 bases from V and 5 bases from J; bases unmatched to any gene: 18. The CDR3 DNA is TGTGCCAGCAGCCTTCCCCCCTTACTAGCGGGGCCGCTCCACGAGCAGTACTTC. Its translation is CASSLPPLLAGPLHEQYF.

The chain couples TRBV9 to TRBJ1-1; D is unresolved. This CDR3 spans 14 amino acids. Germline V gives CDR1 SGDLS, CDR2 YYNGEE. Deletions cut 0 bases from V and 1 base from J, with 7 bases between. The CDR3 DNA follows: TGTGCCAGCAGCGTAGATGGGAGGAACACTGAAGCTTTCTTT. Amino acids: CASSVDGRNTEAFF. Based on the CDR3 plus reference TRBV9 and TRBJ1-1, the full variable domain is DSGVTQTPKHLITATGQRVTLRCSPRSGDLSVYWYQQSLDQGLQFLIQYYNGEERAKGNILERFSAQQFPDLHSELNLSSLELGDSALYFCASSVDGRNTEAFFGQGTRLTVV.

This clone was observed a few times. The V gene is TRBV5-1, the J gene TRBJ1-5, with 9 bases that match TRBD1. This CDR3 spans 15 amino acids. V shed 4 bases and J 5 bases; nucleotides not matched to a gene: 7. CDR1 and CDR2 (germline): SGHRS, YFSETQ. The CDR3 sequence: CASSLGQGGDQPQHF. CDR3 DNA sequence: TGCGCCAGCAGCCTGGGACAGGGCGGGGATCAGCCCCAGCATTTT.

The chain joins TRBV24-1 to TRBJ2-1; 9 positions match TRBD1. The CDR3 consists of 15 residues. After removal of 4 bases from V and 4 bases from J, the junction contained 4 bases not matched to a gene. CDR1 and CDR2 (germline): KGHDR, SFDVKD. This CDR3 is CATSDATGGYNEQFF. DNA of the CDR3: TGTGCCACCAGTGACGCGACAGGGGGGTACAATGAGCAGTTCTTC.

The J gene is TRBJ2-1, the V gene TRBV5-1; D is possibly TRBD2 (6 bases). The CDR3 spans 14 residues. The germline V gene has CDR1 SGHRS and CDR2 YFSETQ. V was shortened by 0 bases and J by 10 bases, with 14 bases between the two germline ends. CDR3 nucleotide sequence: TGCGCCAGCAGCTTGGTGGGAGGTGCAGGCGAGCAGTTCTTC. Its protein is CASSLVGGAGEQFF.

The V call is TRBV7-2, the J call TRBJ2-2; a weak D match, TRBD2 (6 bases). V lost 5 bases to trimming and J lost 0 bases, with 10 bases between them. Per the germline V gene, CDR1 is SGHTA and CDR2 is FQGNSA. This CDR3 is 15 amino acids long. The CDR3 sequence is CASSGLPANTGELFF. The CDR3 DNA reads as TGTGCCAGCAGCGGACTACCTGCGAACACCGGGGAGCTGTTTTTT.

The chain has TRBV7-6 and TRBJ2-2; 10 bases line up with TRBD2. CDR1 and CDR2 from the germline V gene are SGHVS and FNYEAQ. The CDR3 covers 14 residues. V shed 4 bases and J 6 bases; nucleotides not matched to a gene: 2. The CDR3 region is CASSSGLASGELFF. CDR3 coding DNA: TGTGCCAGCAGCTCGGGACTAGCGTCCGGGGAGCTGTTTTTT. Using reference TRBV7-6 and TRBJ2-2 for the parts outside the CDR3, the full variable domain is GAGVSQSPRYKVTKRGQDVALRCDPISGHVSLYWYRQALGQGPEFLTYFNYEAQQDKSGLPNDRFSAERPEGSISTLTIQRTEQRDSAMYRCASSSGLASGELFFGEGSRLTVL.

V and J are TRBV29-1 and TRBJ2-2; 8 positions agree with TRBD1. CDR3 length: 14 amino acids. After removal of 2 bases from V and 5 bases from J, the junction contained 4 bases not matched to a gene. Germline V gene data show CDR1 as SQVTM and CDR2 as ANQGSEA. CDR3 DNA: TGCAGCGTTGAATCAGGGGGCGGGACCGGGGAGCTGTTTTTT. Translated: CSVESGGGTGELFF.

This clone is a singleton in its sample. The chain links TRBV5-1 to TRBJ1-2; 10 nucleotides match TRBD1. The CDR3 is 15 amino acids. The V and J ends lost 3 bases and 3 bases, in that order; junction bases with no gene match: 5. Germline assignment: CDR1 SGHRS and CDR2 YFSETQ. CDR3 amino acids: CASSYSGTGDYGYTF. The CDR3, as DNA: TGCGCCAGCAGCTACTCCGGGACAGGGGACTATGGCTACACCTTC.

The V and J genes are TRBV6-5 and TRBJ2-4; D call uncertain. Germline CDR1 MNHEY, CDR2 SVGAGI. This CDR3 has 15 residues. V lost 0 bases and J 0 bases, leaving 6 bases between the germline ends. The CDR3 sequence is CASSYSPLAKNIQYF. In DNA, the CDR3 is TGTGCCAGCAGTTACTCCCCCTTAGCCAAAAACATTCAGTACTTC.

This clone was recorded a few times. This sequence joins TRBV29-1 and TRBJ1-4; D is undetermined. Germline-derived CDR1 and CDR2 are SQVTM and ANQGSEA. Trimming took off 7 bases at V and 3 bases at J, with 9 bases between the two ends. The CDR3 is made up of 12 amino acids. CDR3 residues: CSGGRPNEKLFF. CDR3 DNA sequence: TGCAGCGGTGGGAGGCCTAATGAAAAACTGTTTTTT.

This clone has just one count. The chain employs TRBV7-3 and TRBJ2-7; possible D gene TRBD2, 5 bases. Trimming removed 5 bases from V and 3 bases from J, with 8 bases in between. Germline V gives CDR1 SGHTA, CDR2 FQGTGA. The CDR3 extends over 12 amino acids. In DNA, the CDR3 is TGTGCCAGCAGCCCGGGGAACTACGAGCAGTACTTC. Its translation: CASSPGNYEQYF.